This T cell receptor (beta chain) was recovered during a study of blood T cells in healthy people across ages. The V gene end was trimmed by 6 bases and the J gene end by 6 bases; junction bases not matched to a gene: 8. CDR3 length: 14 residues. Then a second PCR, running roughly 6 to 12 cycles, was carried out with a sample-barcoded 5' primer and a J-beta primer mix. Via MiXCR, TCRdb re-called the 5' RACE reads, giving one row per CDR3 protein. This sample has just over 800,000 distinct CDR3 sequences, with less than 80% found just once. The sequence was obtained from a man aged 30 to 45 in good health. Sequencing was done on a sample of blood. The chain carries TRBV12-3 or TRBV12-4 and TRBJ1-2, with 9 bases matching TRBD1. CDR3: CASRQGQGGHGYTF. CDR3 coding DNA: TGTGCCAGCAGGCAGGGACAGGGAGGCCATGGCTACACCTTC.